The T cell receptor (beta chain) under discussion was sequenced for a study of identical twins. V gave up 0 bases and J gave up 7 bases; unmatched junction bases: 18. The germline V gene has CDR1 SSHAT and CDR2 FNYEAQ (reference sequence). The CDR3 is 20 amino acids. General observations from the study: Abundant beta clonotypes from cord blood bore fewer insertions; memory repertoires lacked this pattern.

Carrying unique molecular identifiers, the cDNA also gained a universal primer site through template switching. TCRdb re-derived calls from the 5' RACE reads in MiXCR, one entry per CDR3 protein. The repertoire holds 690,000 or so distinct CDR3 sequences, 6.1% seen once, with 1.5% to 2% in the top ten. This clonotype was recorded many times. Its antigen remains unknown. The chain uses TRBV7-7 and TRBJ2-1, with 10 bases matching TRBD2. Sequenced material: naive T cells sorted from blood. The sequence came from a man between 18 and 35 years old in good health. The CDR3 sequence is CASSLASGITSGTKPNEQFF. The CDR3 region has the DNA TGTGCCAGCAGCTTAGCGTCAGGGATCACTAGCGGGACTAAACCAAATGAGCAGTTCTTC.